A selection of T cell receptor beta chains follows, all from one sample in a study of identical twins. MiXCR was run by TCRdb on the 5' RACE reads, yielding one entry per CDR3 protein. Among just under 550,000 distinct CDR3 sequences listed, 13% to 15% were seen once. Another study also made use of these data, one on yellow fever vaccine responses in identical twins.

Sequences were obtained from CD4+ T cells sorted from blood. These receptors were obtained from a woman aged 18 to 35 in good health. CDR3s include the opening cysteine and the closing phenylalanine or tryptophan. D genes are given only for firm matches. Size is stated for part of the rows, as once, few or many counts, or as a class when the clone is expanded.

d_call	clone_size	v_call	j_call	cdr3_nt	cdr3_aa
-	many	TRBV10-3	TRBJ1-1	TGTGCCACCCTTTCCGGGGAGGGCACTGAAGCTTTCTTT	CATLSGEGTEAFF
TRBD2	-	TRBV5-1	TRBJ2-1	TGCGCCAGCAGCTTGCCCTTACTAGCGGGGGGTTATGATGAGCAGTTCTTC	CASSLPLLAGGYDEQFF
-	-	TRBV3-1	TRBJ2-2	TGTGCCAGCAGCCAAGGCGCAGGGAAGGGCACCGGGGAGCTGTTTTTT	CASSQGAGKGTGELFF
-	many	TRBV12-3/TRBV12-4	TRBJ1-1	TGTGCCAGCAGTTTAGAGGTTTCAGCGAACACTGAAGCTTTCTTT	CASSLEVSANTEAFF
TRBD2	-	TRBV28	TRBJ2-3	TGTGCCAGCAGTTTATCCGTCCTAGCGCGGGGGGCAGATACGCAGTATTTT	CASSLSVLARGADTQYF
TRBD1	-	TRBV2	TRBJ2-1	TGTGCCAGCCGGGGTGGGACAGGGGCATACAATGAGCAGTTCTTC	CASRGGTGAYNEQFF
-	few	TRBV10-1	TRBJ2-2	TGCGCCAGCCAGCGGGTCAGGGGGGAGCTGTTTTTT	CASQRVRGELFF
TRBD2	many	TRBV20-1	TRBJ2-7	TGCAGTGCTAAATACCCGGGACTAGGGGGTGGCGAGCAGTACTTC	CSAKYPGLGGGEQYF
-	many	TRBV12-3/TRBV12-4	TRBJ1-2	TGTGCCAGCAGCCTAATAGGGGGGAGAGGCTACACCTTC	CASSLIGGRGYTF
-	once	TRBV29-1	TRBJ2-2	TGCAGCGTTTTGGTCCTCAACACCGGGGAGCTGTTTTTT	CSVLVLNTGELFF
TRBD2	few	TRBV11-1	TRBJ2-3	TGTGCCAGCAGCTTAGCAAGGCTCCTAGCGGGAGAAGGGAGCACAGATACGCAGTATTTT	CASSLARLLAGEGSTDTQYF
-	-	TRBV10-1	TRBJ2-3	TGCGCCAGCAGTGAAAGGGGGTTTGGTACGCAGTATTTT	CASSERGFGTQYF
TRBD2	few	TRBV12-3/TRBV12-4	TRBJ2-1	TGTGCCAGCAGTTTAGGTCTAGCGGGGGTTGATAATGAGCAGTTCTTC	CASSLGLAGVDNEQFF
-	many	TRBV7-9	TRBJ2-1	TGTGCCAGCAGCTTAAGGGCTGAGCAGTTCTTC	CASSLRAEQFF
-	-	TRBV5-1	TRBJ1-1	TGCGCCAGCAGCTTGGATTTGGCGGTGGGGGCTGGCACTGAAGCTTTCTTT	CASSLDLAVGAGTEAFF
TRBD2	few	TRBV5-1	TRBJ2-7	TGCGCCAGCAGCTTGGCTAGCGGGAGGTACGAGCAGTACTTC	CASSLASGRYEQYF
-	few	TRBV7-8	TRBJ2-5	TGTGCCAGCAGCTCGGTGGGCGGGAATGGGGAGACCCAGTACTTC	CASSSVGGNGETQYF
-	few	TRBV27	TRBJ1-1	TGTGCCAGCAGTTCAATGGCCAGTGGGAGGAAGGAAGCTTTCTTT	CASSSMASGRKEAFF
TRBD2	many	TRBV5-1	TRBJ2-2	TGTGCCAGCAGCTTGGGACTAGCGGGAACCGGGGAGCTGTTTTTT	CASSLGLAGTGELFF
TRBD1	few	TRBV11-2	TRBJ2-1	TGTGCCAGCAGCTCAGGATGGGGCACAGGGGGTAACAATGAGCAGTTCTTC	CASSSGWGTGGNNEQFF
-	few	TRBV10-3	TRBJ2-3	TGTGCCATCAGTGAGTCGAGAGGGCCAGATACGCAGTATTTT	CAISESRGPDTQYF
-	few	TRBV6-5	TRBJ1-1	TGTGCCAGCAGTTACTCGGGGGTGAACACTGAAGCTTTCTTT	CASSYSGVNTEAFF
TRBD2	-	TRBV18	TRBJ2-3	TGTGCCAGCTCACCAGGACTAGCGGGACTCACAGATACGCAGTATTTT	CASSPGLAGLTDTQYF
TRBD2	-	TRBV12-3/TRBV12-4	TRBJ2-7	TGTGCCAGCAGTTTATCTAGCGGGGGGGACTACGAGCAGTACTTC	CASSLSSGGDYEQYF
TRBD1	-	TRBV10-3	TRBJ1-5	TGTGCCATCAGTGAGACAGGGGGCAATCAGCCCCAGCATTTT	CAISETGGNQPQHF
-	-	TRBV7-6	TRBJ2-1	TGTGCCAGCAGCTTAGGCGAGGTAACCGTCGTGAATGAGCAGTTCTTC	CASSLGEVTVVNEQFF